These 16 T cell receptor beta chains share one sample of origin, sequenced in a study of cytomegalovirus exposure and HLA in healthy donors. Primers for the PCR totalled 60 Vbeta and 13 Jbeta. The assay was immunoSEQ multiplex PCR, and TCRdb's table has in-frame clones only and misses some. This sample yields 100,000 or so clones, of which less than 75% are seen a single time; roughly a tenth belongs to the top ten. Input material: PBMCs. Receptors originate from a man aged 40-49 years in good health and CMV-seropositive.

The chain joins TRBV5-4 to TRBJ1-2; 7 nucleotides align to TRBD1. V dropped 2 bases and J dropped 5; count of bases not matched to a gene: 3. From germline, CDR1 is SGHNT and CDR2 YYREEE (reference sequence). The CDR3 extends over 13 amino acids. The CDR3 spells CASSLGQEYGYTF. The CDR3 DNA is TGTGCCAGCAGCTTAGGACAGGAGTATGGCTACACCTTC.

The genes are TRBV7-6 and TRBJ2-2; 15 positions match TRBD2. CDR3 length equals 16 residues. The trim removed 5 bases at V and 6 bases at J, leaving 4 bases unmatched. Germline V gene data show CDR1 as SGHVS and CDR2 as FNYEAQ. CDR3 nucleotide sequence: TGTGCCAGCAGCAAGGGGACTAGCGGGAGGCCCGGGGAGCTGTTTTTT. Amino acids: CASSKGTSGRPGELFF.

J is TRBJ2-1 and V is TRBV7-3; 9 nucleotides align to TRBD2. From germline, CDR1 is SGHTA and CDR2 FQGTGA. CDR3 length: 13 residues. V was pared by 5 bases and J by 7 bases, with 3 bases of the junction left unmatched. This CDR3 is CASSTGLANEQFF. Here the CDR3 DNA reads TGTGCCAGCAGCACGGGACTAGCAAATGAGCAGTTCTTC.

The chain employs TRBV2 and TRBJ2-3, with TRBD2 as a possible D gene (5 bases). The CDR3 is 14 residues long. The V gene lost 2 bases and the J gene lost 0 bases, with 6 bases spanning the gap. Germline CDR1 reads SNHLY; CDR2 reads FYNNEI. CDR3 amino acids: CASSETGSTDTQYF. The CDR3 nucleotides are TGTGCCAGCAGTGAAACGGGAAGCACAGATACGCAGTATTTT.

The chain couples TRBV6-4 to TRBJ1-6, with 9 bases lining up with TRBD1. Losses at the gene ends were 6 bases for V and 8 bases for J; bases not matched to a gene: 5. Germline V CDR1 and CDR2: MRHNA, SNTAGT. The CDR3 is made up of 14 amino acids. The CDR3 protein is CASSQDRGDSPLHF. As DNA, the CDR3 is TGTGCCAGCAGCCAGGACAGGGGTGATTCACCCCTCCACTTT.

The J gene is TRBJ1-2, the V gene TRBV10-3; weak D call: TRBD1 (6 bases). Trimming stripped 6 bases from V and 2 bases from J, with 22 bases between. The germline gives CDR1 ENHRY, CDR2 SYGVKD. The CDR3 is 17 residues long. CDR3 sequence reads: CAIRTEGGRVGNYGYTF. CDR3 coding DNA: TGTGCCATCAGAACAGAGGGGGGGCGGGTTGGAAACTATGGCTACACCTTC.

This chain links TRBV6-5 with TRBJ2-1, with 7 bases aligning to TRBD2. The ends lost 5 bases at V and 8 bases at J; junction bases unmatched: 6. CDR1 is MNHEY, CDR2 SVGAGI, per germline. CDR3 length equals 13 residues. CDR3 nucleotides: TGTGCCAGCAGTCGGACTAGATCAGATGAGCAGTTCTTC. Residues: CASSRTRSDEQFF.

This sequence joins TRBV11-2 and TRBJ2-7; TRBD2 agrees at 8 bases. Germline V gives CDR1 SGHAT, CDR2 FQNNGV. The CDR3 is 13 amino acids. DNA for the CDR3: TGTGCCAGCAGCTTAGATCCCGGGACTAGTCTCGTCGTC. Protein: CASSLDPGTSLVV.

The CDR3 sequence: CASSQDGRGGGYGYTF. The CDR3 nucleotides are TGCGCCAGCAGCCAAGATGGACGGGGGGGTGGCTATGGCTACACCTTC. The V call is TRBV4-1, the J call TRBJ1-2; maybe TRBD1 (5 bases). Germline V gene data show CDR1 as MGHRA and CDR2 as YSYEKL. V was shortened by 0 bases and J by 4 bases, with 15 bases between the two germline ends. This CDR3 contains 16 residues.

This chain uses TRBV30 with TRBJ2-1; a possible D gene is TRBD2 (6 bases). CDR3 length equals 16 residues. Germline V gives CDR1 GTSNPN, CDR2 SVGIG (reference sequence). Trimming removed 0 bases at V and 2 bases at J, with 14 bases between. The CDR3 is CAWSVLGGATYNEQFF. CDR3 in DNA: TGTGCCTGGAGTGTACTGGGGGGAGCCACCTACAATGAGCAGTTCTTC.

This chain uses TRBV19 with TRBJ2-1, with a weak D call TRBD1 (6 bases). The CDR3 is 13 residues long. Trimming removed 5 bases at V and 5 bases at J, with 10 bases between. CDR1 is LNHDA and CDR2 is SQIVND in the germline V gene (reference sequence). DNA of the CDR3: TGTGCCAGTAGTTACGGGACACACAATGAGCAGTTCTTC. It yields the protein CASSYGTHNEQFF. Full variable domain (remainder filled in from reference TRBV19 and TRBJ2-1): DGGITQSPKYLFRKEGQNVTLSCEQNLNHDAMYWYRQDPGQGLRLIYYSQIVNDFQKGDIAEGYSVSREKKESFPLTVTSAQKNPTAFYLCASSYGTHNEQFFGPGTRLTVL.

The chain couples TRBV27 to TRBJ2-3; unclear D gene. Trimming took 0 bases from V and 2 from J, leaving 6 bases between them. The germline V gene has CDR1 MNHEY and CDR2 SMNVEV (reference sequence). This CDR3 has 14 amino acids. CDR3 bases: TGTGCCAGCAGTTTATCGGTCTACACAGATACGCAGTATTTT. Translated, it gives CASSLSVYTDTQYF.

This chain connects TRBV14 to TRBJ1-4, with D hard to call. V was pared by 2 bases and J by 5 bases, with 15 bases between. This CDR3 contains 16 residues. From germline, CDR1 is SGHDN and CDR2 FVKESK. CDR3 nucleotide sequence: TGTGCCAGCAGCCAACTTGAAGAGGGAGTCAATGAAAAACTGTTTTTT. Amino acids: CASSQLEEGVNEKLFF.

In this sample, this clone turned up once. The chain is built from TRBV2 and TRBJ2-1, with TRBD2 matching over 15 bases. Looked up from germline, CDR1 is SNHLY and CDR2 is FYNNEI. V was pared by 4 bases and J by 2 bases, with 0 bases of the junction left unmatched. CDR3 length: 16 residues. Here the CDR3 reads CASSGTSGGAYNEQFF. CDR3 coding DNA: TGTGCCAGCAGTGGGACTAGCGGGGGGGCCTACAATGAGCAGTTCTTC.

Note on this clone: The same CDR3 is also encoded by other DNA sequences in this sample. The V gene is TRBV5-6, the J gene TRBJ2-5, with D perhaps TRBD2 (6 bases). Germline CDR1 is SGHDT and CDR2 is YYEEEE. V was trimmed by 0 bases and J by 5 bases, leaving 11 bases between them. This CDR3 spans 14 amino acids. This CDR3 is CASSLVGAGETQYF. The CDR3 nucleotides read TGTGCCAGCAGCTTGGTAGGGGCGGGGGAGACCCAGTACTTC.

The chain is built from TRBV28 and TRBJ1-1; no clear D. Trimming removed 3 bases at V and 4 bases at J, with 12 bases between. The germline V gene has CDR1 MDHEN and CDR2 SYDVKM. CDR3 length: 14 residues. The CDR3 reads CASSFPQAGTEAFF. Here the CDR3 DNA reads TGTGCCAGCAGTTTCCCGCAGGCCGGCACTGAAGCTTTCTTT.